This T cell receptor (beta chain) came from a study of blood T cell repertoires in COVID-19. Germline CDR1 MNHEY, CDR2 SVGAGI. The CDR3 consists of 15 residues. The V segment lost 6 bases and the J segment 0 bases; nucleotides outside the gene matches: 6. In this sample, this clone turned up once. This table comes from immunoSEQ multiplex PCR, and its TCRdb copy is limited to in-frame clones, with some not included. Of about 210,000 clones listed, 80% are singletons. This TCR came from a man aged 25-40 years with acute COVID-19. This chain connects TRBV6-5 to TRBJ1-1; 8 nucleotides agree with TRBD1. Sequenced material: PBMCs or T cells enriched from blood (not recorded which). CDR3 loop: CASRTGAAMNTEAFF. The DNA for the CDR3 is TGTGCCAGCAGGACAGGGGCCGCCATGAACACTGAAGCTTTCTTT.